Below, one TCR beta chain is given with its context. Its cognate antigen is unknown. TCRdb itself ran the RT-PCR reads through MiXCR, one entry per CDR3 protein. The sample includes hundreds of thousands of distinct CDR3 sequences, less than 25% of them seen just once. V was cut by 4 bases and J by 3 bases, with 10 bases left in between. CDR1 is SGHTA, CDR2 FQGNSA, per germline. The CDR3 totals 13 residues. The source of the sample is a study of response to subunit inactivated influenza vaccine. Findings of the study overall: The authors suggested that every seasonal influenza vaccination recruits few new T cells.

The chain links TRBV7-2 to TRBJ2-7, with D possibly matching TRBD2 (5 bases). This sample comprised PBMCs from blood, obtained about 19 months after vaccination. The TCR sequence derives from a man between 50 and 70 years old who received an inactivated influenza vaccine. The CDR3 is CASSSLRGYEQYF. CDR3 DNA sequence: TGTGCCAGCAGCTCCCTCCGGGGCTACGAGCAGTACTTC.